The present T cell receptor (beta chain) was sequenced within a study of T cell responses to AZD1222 COVID-19 vaccine. Study conclusions and caveats: Repertoires were obtained solely post-peak T cell response. White British people made up most donors, females outnumbered males, and clonal diversity was possibly underestimated. Close to half of all spike-specific TCRs reportedly target regions of the variants that are unmutated. Across spike, vaccine-associated CD4 TCRs were found, dominant at 160-218 and 743-854.

This CDR3 has 19 amino acids. The germline CDR1 and CDR2 sequences are SGHVS and FQNEAQ. The junction had 9 bases not matched to a gene; V was cut back by 5 bases and J by 0 bases. Note on this clone: No antigen is known for it.

Using immunoSEQ multiplex PCR, the repertoire was profiled, and TCRdb retains in-frame clones only, with some absent. The sample shows 120,000 or so clones, just over 85% of them seen only once. The origin of this receptor is an adult in good health. Sequences were derived from peripheral blood, sampled on day 0 of AZD1222 vaccination. This chain uses TRBV7-8 with TRBJ2-1, with 14 nucleotides matching TRBD2. In DNA, the CDR3 is TGTGCCAGCAGCCCCATGGGACTAGCGGGGGCCCCCTCCTACAATGAGCAGTTCTTC. Its translation is CASSPMGLAGAPSYNEQFF.